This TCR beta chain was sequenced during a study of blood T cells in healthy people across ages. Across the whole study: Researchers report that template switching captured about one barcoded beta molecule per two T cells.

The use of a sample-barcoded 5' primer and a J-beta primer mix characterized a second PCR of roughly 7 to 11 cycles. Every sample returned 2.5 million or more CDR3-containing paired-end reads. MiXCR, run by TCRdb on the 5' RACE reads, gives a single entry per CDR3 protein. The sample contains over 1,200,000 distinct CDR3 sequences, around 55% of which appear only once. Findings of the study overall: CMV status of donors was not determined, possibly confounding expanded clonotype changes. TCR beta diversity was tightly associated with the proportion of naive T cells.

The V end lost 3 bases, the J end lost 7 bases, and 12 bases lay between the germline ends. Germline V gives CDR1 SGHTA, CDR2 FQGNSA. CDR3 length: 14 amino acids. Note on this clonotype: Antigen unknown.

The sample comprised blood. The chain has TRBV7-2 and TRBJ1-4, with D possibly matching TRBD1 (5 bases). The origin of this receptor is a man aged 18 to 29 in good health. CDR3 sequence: CASSFREGSEKLFF. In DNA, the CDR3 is TGTGCCAGCAGCTTCAGGGAAGGAAGTGAAAAACTGTTTTTT. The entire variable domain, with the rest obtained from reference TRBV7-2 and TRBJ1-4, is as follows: GAGVSQSPSNKVTEKGKDVELRCDPISGHTALYWYRQSLGQGLEFLIYFQGNSAPDKSGLPSDRFSAERTGGSVSTLTIQRTQQEDSAVYLCASSFREGSEKLFFGSGTQLSVL.